These T cell receptor beta chains were read from a single sample in a study of blood T cell repertoires in COVID-19. Data came from immunoSEQ multiplex PCR; TCRdb stores just in-frame clones and leaves some out. This sample carries 150,000 to 200,000 clones, more than 75% of them seen once, and the ten largest clones take under 7%. Material for sequencing was PBMCs or T cells enriched from blood (not recorded which). The receptors here all came from a man aged 40-55 years who had recovered from COVID-19. The CDR3 runs from the conserved cysteine through the conserved F or W. A D gene is named only where the DNA matches it firmly. Clone size appears in some rows only: once, few, many, or a class for an expanded clone.

clone_size,v_call,j_call,d_call,cdr3_nt,cdr3_aa
-,TRBV24-1,TRBJ1-2,TRBD1,TGTGCCACCAGTGATTCGGGACAGGGGAATTATGGCTACACCTTC,CATSDSGQGNYGYTF
-,TRBV5-1,TRBJ2-5,-,TGCGCCAGCCGTTGGAGGGAGGCTTCCGTTCGAGAGACCCAGTACTTC,CASRWREASVRETQYF
-,TRBV18,TRBJ1-4,-,TGTGCCAGCTCACCTCAGACAGAAGCAGGTGAAAAACTGTTTTTT,CASSPQTEAGEKLFF
many,TRBV30,TRBJ1-1,-,TGTGCCTGGAGTGTGGAGTGGGGGCAGGGCAATACTGAAGCTTTCTTT,CAWSVEWGQGNTEAFF
once,TRBV5-1,TRBJ2-1,TRBD1,TGCGCCAGCAGCTTAATAAGACAGGGGGATGAGCAGTTCTTC,CASSLIRQGDEQFF
few,TRBV18,TRBJ1-1,-,TGTGCCAGCTCACCAACAGGTTCAGCAGACACTGAAGCTTTCTTT,CASSPTGSADTEAFF
-,TRBV2,TRBJ2-3,-,TGTGCCAGCAGTGAAAGGTTAGCTCCCAATCCGACAGATACGCAGTATTTT,CASSERLAPNPTDTQYF
-,TRBV5-6,TRBJ1-2,-,TGTGCCAGCAGCTTCGACTTACAGGGCCGCTATGGCTACACCTTC,CASSFDLQGRYGYTF
few,TRBV30,TRBJ1-5,-,TGTGCCTGGAGTGTCTCCCCCGAGCAGCCCCAGCATTTT,CAWSVSPEQPQHF
-,TRBV21-1,TRBJ1-6,-,TGTGCCAGCAGCAAAGCAGCACACTTTTTGAACAGGCCGAATTCACCCCTCCACTTT,CASSKAAHFLNRPNSPLHF
-,TRBV12-5,TRBJ1-3,TRBD1,TGTGCTAGTGGTTGGGACAGCTCTGGAAACACCATATATTTT,CASGWDSSGNTIYF
once,TRBV14,TRBJ1-2,TRBD1,TGTGCCAGCAGCCAAGATGCGGCAGGGGGACCCCACACCTTC,CASSQDAAGGPHTF
-,TRBV5-4,TRBJ1-6,-,TGTGCCAGCAGCTTGGGAATGCGGCGGAATTCACCCCTCCACTTT,CASSLGMRRNSPLHF
-,TRBV5-4,TRBJ2-6,-,TGTGCCAGCGGGGAGTGGGCAACTGGGGCCAACGTCCTGACTTTC,CASGEWATGANVLTF
-,TRBV19,TRBJ2-1,TRBD2,TGTGCCAGTAGTATTACTAGCGGTTGGATCTTATCGAATGAGCAGTTCTTC,CASSITSGWILSNEQFF
-,TRBV19,TRBJ2-1,TRBD2,TGTGCCAGTAGTATATCGGGACTAGCGTTGGCCGGTGAGCAGTTCTTC,CASSISGLALAGEQFF
-,TRBV29-1,TRBJ2-2,TRBD2,TGCAGCGTTGAAGGAGCGGGGGGGCTTGGGTTTGCCGGGGAGCTGTTTTTT,CSVEGAGGLGFAGELFF
-,TRBV27,TRBJ2-3,TRBD2,TGTGCCAGCAGTTTAGGGACTAGCTGGGATACGCAGTATTTT,CASSLGTSWDTQYF
-,TRBV5-1,TRBJ2-2,-,TGCGCCAGCAGCCAGGGGGGTACCGGGGAGCTGTTTTTT,CASSQGGTGELFF
-,TRBV19,TRBJ1-2,TRBD1,TGTGCCAGTACCCCCAACAGGGGCACGTCAGGTGGCTACACCTTC,CASTPNRGTSGGYTF
-,TRBV9,TRBJ2-5,TRBD1,TGTGCCAGCAGCGTCGGAGGACAGGGCCAACAGACCCAGTACTTC,CASSVGGQGQQTQYF
once,TRBV7-2,TRBJ2-3,TRBD2,TGTGCCAGCAGCCTACTAGCGGGGGTTACAGATACGCAGTATTTT,CASSLLAGVTDTQYF
few,TRBV3-1/TRBV3-2,TRBJ1-2,-,TGTGCCAGCAGCCCACGGTCCTCATCGATATATGGCTACACCTTC,CASSPRSSSIYGYTF
-,TRBV27,TRBJ1-5,-,TGTGCCAGCAGTTCCGCCAGGGTGGACCAGCCCCAGCATTTT,CASSSARVDQPQHF
-,TRBV4-1,TRBJ2-2,TRBD2,TGCGCCAGCAGGGGGGGACTAGGAAGGGGCACCGGGGAGCTGTTTTTT,CASRGGLGRGTGELFF
-,TRBV6-5,TRBJ1-3,TRBD1,TGTGCCAGCAGGGCACAGGGGGCGTTCGGAAACACCATATATTTT,CASRAQGAFGNTIYF
-,TRBV6-1,TRBJ1-3,TRBD1,TGTGCCAGCAGTGAAATCTGGGACAGGGGGCTGAACACCATATATTTT,CASSEIWDRGLNTIYF
-,TRBV5-1,TRBJ1-4,-,TGCGCCAGCAGCCCCGGACAGCAGCCTAATGAAAAACTGTTTTTT,CASSPGQQPNEKLFF
-,TRBV5-4,TRBJ2-3,TRBD1,TGTGCCAGCAGCCTCAGGGGGGATACGCAGTATTTT,CASSLRGDTQYF
once,TRBV9,TRBJ1-2,TRBD1,TGTGCCAGCAGCTCCGGTCCCGGGACAGGGCGGGGGGACCGTCCCTATGGCTACACCTTC,CASSSGPGTGRGDRPYGYTF
-,TRBV19,TRBJ1-6,TRBD1,TGTGCCAGTAGTCTCCCGACAGGGACCTCACCCCTCCACTTT,CASSLPTGTSPLHF
-,TRBV6-5,TRBJ1-2,-,TGTGCCAGCAGTTACACAGGACAGTTTGGCTACACCTTC,CASSYTGQFGYTF
once,TRBV11-3,TRBJ2-1,TRBD1,TGTGCCAGCAGCTTAGAGGGGACAGATAACAATGAGCAGTTCTTC,CASSLEGTDNNEQFF
-,TRBV10-1,TRBJ2-1,TRBD2,TGCGCCAGCAGTGATCTAGCGGGGGGGTACAATGAGCAGTTCTTC,CASSDLAGGYNEQFF
-,TRBV18,TRBJ1-1,TRBD1,TGTGCCAGCTCACCAGACAGGGAGAACACTGAAGCTTTCTTT,CASSPDRENTEAFF
-,TRBV5-1,TRBJ2-1,-,TGCGCCAGCAGCTTCGAAAAGCCGGATGAGCAGTTCTTC,CASSFEKPDEQFF
few,TRBV4-2,TRBJ1-4,-,TGTGCCAGCAGCCAAGATTGGGAGAGGGGAGGTGAAAAACTGTTTTTT,CASSQDWERGGEKLFF
-,TRBV6-5,TRBJ2-5,TRBD1,TGTGCCAGCACTACAGGGGCGGCGGCGTGGGAGACCCAGTACTTC,CASTTGAAAWETQYF
many,TRBV7-6,TRBJ2-3,-,TGTGCCAGCAGCGCCCAGTCCCGGGGGGCAGGGGATACGCAGTATTTT,CASSAQSRGAGDTQYF
-,TRBV5-1,TRBJ1-6,TRBD1,TGCGCCAGCAGGGGGGACGAGGGGGCGCCCCGTTCACCCCTCCACTTT,CASRGDEGAPRSPLHF
-,TRBV19,TRBJ2-5,TRBD1,TGTGCCAGTAGTATCAGTTTGGGACAGGTGTACCAAGAGACCCAGTACTTC,CASSISLGQVYQETQYF
once,TRBV5-6,TRBJ1-2,-,TGTGCCAGCAGCCAACTCATCTATGGCTACACCTTC,CASSQLIYGYTF
few,TRBV11-2,TRBJ2-5,-,TGTGCCAGCAGCGCCGGGATCAAAGTAGAGACCCAGTACTTC,CASSAGIKVETQYF
few,TRBV6-2/TRBV6-3,TRBJ2-2,-,TGTGCCAGCAGTTACTCGTCGGGTAGACACACCGGGGAGCTGTTTTTT,CASSYSSGRHTGELFF
few,TRBV3-1/TRBV3-2,TRBJ1-2,-,TGTGCCAGCAGCCTAGCACGATTCTATGGCTACACCTTC,CASSLARFYGYTF